The 29 T cell receptor beta chains in this list originate from one sample, sequenced in a study of T cells in Graves' hyperthyroidism and ophthalmopathy. Amplified TCR beta CDR3 regions came from RNA transcripts. In the first-round RT-PCR of the TCR CDR3, the HTBI primer set was used. Each CDR3 protein gets one entry after TCRdb re-called the multiplex PCR reads with MiXCR. The sample contains approximately 260,000 distinct CDR3 sequences, roughly 15% of which appear only once. Sequences were obtained from blood. The receptor source for this set is a woman aged 45-60 years with Graves' hyperthyroidism that later progressed to Graves' ophthalmopathy.

The rearrangement joins TRBV5-4 to TRBJ2-3, with 7 nucleotides matching TRBD2. The CDR3 spans 11 residues. The V and J ends lost 7 bases and 8 bases, in that order; junction bases with no gene match: 4. Germline V gives CDR1 SGHNT, CDR2 YYREEE (reference sequence). The CDR3 nucleotides are TGTGCCAGCGGCTCGGGGGGTACGCAGTATTTT. Its protein is CASGSGGTQYF.

This clonotype was picked up many times. The chain combines TRBV28 with TRBJ2-3, with a possible D match to TRBD2 (5 bases). Looked up from germline, CDR1 is MDHEN and CDR2 is SYDVKM. The germline V and J ends were trimmed by 4 bases and 1 base, with 12 bases remaining between them. CDR3 length: 15 residues. As DNA, the CDR3 is TGTGCCAGCAGTTCTCCCATGCGGGGCACAGATACGCAGTATTTT. Its translation is CASSSPMRGTDTQYF.

This clonotype has a count of ten or more. This chain joins TRBV7-2 and TRBJ2-3, with a tentative D call TRBD2 (6 bases). Trimming removed 1 base at V and 1 base at J, with 12 bases between. Per the germline V gene, CDR1 is SGHTA and CDR2 is FQGNSA. The CDR3 is 16 residues long. The CDR3 protein is CASSLELAQGTDTQYF. CDR3 nucleotide sequence: TGTGCCAGCAGCTTAGAACTAGCCCAAGGCACAGATACGCAGTATTTT.

The chain uses TRBV5-1 and TRBJ1-5, with 7 positions matching TRBD1. Trimming removed 6 bases from V and 7 bases from J; junction bases left unmatched: 13. Germline-derived CDR1 and CDR2 are SGHRS and YFSETQ. The CDR3 is 15 amino acids. CDR3 region: CASTRVRQGEQPQHF. CDR3 nucleotide sequence: TGCGCCAGCACTCGGGTCAGACAGGGAGAGCAGCCCCAGCATTTT. Drawing the rest from reference TRBV5-1 and TRBJ1-5, the complete variable domain is KAGVTQTPRYLIKTRGQQVTLSCSPISGHRSVSWYQQTPGQGLQFLFEYFSETQRNKGNFPGRFSGRQFSNSRSEMNVSTLELGDSALYLCASTRVRQGEQPQHFGDGTRLSIL.

The V gene is TRBV28, the J gene TRBJ1-4, with 7 bases lining up with TRBD1. V was clipped by 4 bases and J by 3 bases; unmatched bases: 5. Germline-derived CDR1 and CDR2 are MDHEN and SYDVKM. The CDR3 length is 15 residues. CDR3 sequence (DNA): TGTGCCAGCAGTTCCCCGACAGGGCCTAATGAAAAACTGTTTTTT. It translates to CASSSPTGPNEKLFF.

This clonotype turned up a few times. V gene TRBV5-6 combines with J gene TRBJ1-2; 12 bases agree with TRBD1. Germline V gene lookup returns CDR1 SGHDT and CDR2 YYEEEE. The V segment lost 4 bases and the J segment 3 bases; nucleotides outside the gene matches: 10. The CDR3 is 17 residues long. The CDR3, as DNA: TGTGCCAGCAGCAGGGCCGGGACAGGGGGCACGGACTATGGCTACACCTTC. It translates to CASSRAGTGGTDYGYTF.

J is TRBJ2-1 and V is TRBV5-1, with 9 nucleotides matching TRBD1. The CDR3 totals 15 residues. The trim removed 0 bases at V and 4 bases at J, leaving 2 bases unmatched. Germline loops: CDR1 SGHRS, CDR2 YFSETQ. The CDR3 nucleotides are TGCGCCAGCAGCTTGGGGGACAGGGATTACAATGAGCAGTTCTTC. Amino acids: CASSLGDRDYNEQFF. The whole variable domain, remainder taken from reference TRBV5-1 and TRBJ2-1, is KAGVTQTPRYLIKTRGQQVTLSCSPISGHRSVSWYQQTPGQGLQFLFEYFSETQRNKGNFPGRFSGRQFSNSRSEMNVSTLELGDSALYLCASSLGDRDYNEQFFGPGTRLTVL.

This clonotype was seen at least ten times. The J gene is TRBJ2-3, the V gene TRBV30; the match to TRBD1 covers 7 bases. CDR1 is GTSNPN, CDR2 SVGIG, per germline (reference sequence). V lost 5 bases to trimming and J lost 3 bases; unmatched junction nucleotides: 8. This CDR3 is built from 14 residues. CDR3 sequence (DNA): TGTGCCTGGGGTACAGGGGCAGTTACAGATACGCAGTATTTT. It translates to CAWGTGAVTDTQYF.

J is TRBJ2-1 and V is TRBV20-1; a weak D match, TRBD2 (5 bases). This CDR3 comprises 14 residues. Between the trimmed V and J ends, which lost 3 bases and 0 bases, there was a span of 9 bases. CDR1 DFQATT and CDR2 SNEGSKA come from the germline V gene (reference sequence). CDR3 bases: TGCAGTGCTAGGGTGGGGAGCTCCTACAATGAGCAGTTCTTC. It encodes CSARVGSSYNEQFF.

This chain links TRBV13 with TRBJ1-1; 7 bases line up with TRBD1. Trimming cost V 6 bases and J 8 bases; bases outside gene matches: 12. CDR1 and CDR2 (germline): PRHDT, FYEKMQ (reference sequence). The CDR3 has 14 residues. In DNA form, the CDR3 reads TGTGCCAGCAGTTCAGACGCCCGGGACAGCGAAGCTTTCTTT. Translating gives CASSSDARDSEAFF.

About this clonotype itself: A much larger clone differs by one base, so this may be a read error. The rearrangement uses TRBV6-1 and TRBJ2-5; D is perhaps TRBD1 or TRBD2 (5 bases each). In germline, CDR1 is MNHNS, CDR2 SASEGT. This CDR3 is 15 amino acids long. V was shortened by 3 bases and J by 4 bases, with 15 bases between the two germline ends. The CDR3 region is CASSDLSVGVETQYF. The CDR3 bases are TGTGCCAGCAGTGATCTATCCGTGGGGGTAGAGACCCAGTACTTC.

The chain carries TRBV6-1 and TRBJ1-4, with 9 bases aligning to TRBD1. The CDR3 runs 16 residues. Trimming cost V 1 base and J 3 bases; bases outside gene matches: 3. The germline V gene has CDR1 MNHNS and CDR2 SASEGT. The CDR3 DNA follows: TGTGCCAGCAGTGAAGTGGACAGGGGATCTAATGAAAAACTGTTTTTT. It yields the protein CASSEVDRGSNEKLFF.

This clonotype was picked up many times. This chain joins TRBV3-1 and TRBJ2-1; 9 positions match TRBD2. V lost 1 base and J lost 8; bases outside the gene matches: 3. The CDR3 runs 14 residues. CDR1 is LGHDT and CDR2 is YNNKEL in the germline V gene (reference sequence). The CDR3 is CASSQGGLAYEQFF. The CDR3 DNA is TGTGCCAGCAGCCAAGGTGGACTAGCGTATGAGCAGTTCTTC.

This clonotype was detected once. The J gene is TRBJ2-2, the V gene TRBV6-2 or TRBV6-3; D remains unclear. This CDR3 comprises 14 residues. Germline loops: CDR1 MNHEY, CDR2 SVGEGT. V lost 2 bases, J lost 3 bases, and 7 bases lay in between. The CDR3 region is CASSYPMDTGELFF. The CDR3 region has the DNA TGTGCCAGCAGTTACCCGATGGACACCGGGGAGCTGTTTTTT.

As to this clonotype: One junction end disagrees with the germline gene, perhaps due to a read error. V and J are TRBV9 and TRBJ2-7; the D gene is possibly TRBD1 (5 bases). Looked up from germline, CDR1 is SGDLS and CDR2 is YYNGEE. CDR3 length: 14 residues. DNA of the CDR3: TGTGCCGGCAGCGTACAGGCCACGACCTACGAGCAGTACTTC. Translation: CAGSVQATTYEQYF. Variable domain in full (rest from reference TRBV9 and TRBJ2-7): DSGVTQTPKHLITATGQRVTLRCSPRSGDLSVYWYQQSLDQGLQFLIQYYNGEERAKGNILERFSAQQFPDLHSELNLSSLELGDSALYFCAGSVQATTYEQYFGPGTRLTVT.

The chain recombines TRBV6-2 or TRBV6-3 with TRBJ1-5; D is uncertain. CDR3 length: 15 residues. Germline lookup yields CDR1 MNHEY and CDR2 SVGEGT. V dropped 5 bases and J dropped 0 bases, with 11 bases sitting between them. In DNA form, the CDR3 reads TGTGCCAGCAGTGTCGGCGTCAATAGCAATCAGCCCCAGCATTTT. The encoded protein is CASSVGVNSNQPQHF.

Remarks on this clonotype: Sequence at one end of the junction differs from germline and may be a read error. The chain joins TRBV2 to TRBJ1-2; no clear D. Germline-derived CDR1 and CDR2 are SNHLY and FYNNEI. The length of the CDR3 is 12 residues. The chain's CDR3 is CASSEDGNGCTF. CDR3 coding DNA: TGTGCCAGCAGTGAAGACGGGAATGGCTGCACCTTC. Combining the CDR3 with reference TRBV2 and TRBJ1-2 gives the whole variable domain EPEVTQTPSHQVTQMGQEVILRCVPISNHLYFYWYRQILGQKVEFLVSFYNNEISEKSEIFDDQFSVERPDGSNFTLKIRSTKLEDSAMYFCASSEDGNGCTFGSGTRLTVV.

The CDR3 spells CASSSRDSLLRSYNEQFF. In DNA form, the CDR3 reads TGTGCCAGCAGCTCCCGGGACTCACTTCTTAGGTCCTACAATGAGCAGTTCTTC. The chain recombines TRBV5-5 with TRBJ2-1, with D possibly matching TRBD2 (6 bases). The germline V and J ends were trimmed by 3 bases and 1 base, with 20 bases remaining between them. CDR3 length equals 18 residues. From germline, CDR1 is SGHKS and CDR2 YYEKEE (reference sequence).

In this sample, this clonotype turned up many times. The chain couples TRBV28 to TRBJ2-1, with D possibly being TRBD1 (6 bases). Germline-derived CDR1 and CDR2 are MDHEN and SYDVKM. Trimming took 2 bases from V and 5 from J, leaving 13 bases between them. The CDR3 spans 15 residues. The DNA of the CDR3 is TGTGCCAGCAGTTTACCAGGGGCAGGGAACAATGAGCAGTTCTTC. Its protein product is CASSLPGAGNNEQFF. The variable domain in full, completed from reference TRBV28 and TRBJ2-1, reads DVKVTQSSRYLVKRTGEKVFLECVQDMDHENMFWYRQDPGLGLRLIYFSYDVKMKEKGDIPEGYSVSREKKERFSLILESASTNQTSMYLCASSLPGAGNNEQFFGPGTRLTVL.

This clonotype was picked up many times. This rearrangement joins TRBV28 to TRBJ1-5; 8 bases agree with TRBD1. J lost 4 bases, V lost 3 bases, and 11 bases had no gene match. Per the germline V gene, CDR1 is MDHEN and CDR2 is SYDVKM. There are 17 residues in the CDR3. The CDR3 DNA sequence: TGTGCCAGCAGTTTCCCCCACAAGCGACAGGGGAATCAGCCCCAGCATTTT. This encodes CASSFPHKRQGNQPQHF.

This clonotype was seen ten or more times. The chain recombines TRBV20-1 with TRBJ2-3; D is unclear. The length of the CDR3 is 12 residues. The V end was cut by 0 bases, the J end by 6 bases, with 7 bases between. CDR1 and CDR2 from the germline V gene are DFQATT and SNEGSKA (reference sequence). The CDR3 reads CSARDPTDTQYF. In nucleotides, the CDR3 is TGCAGTGCTAGAGATCCGACGGATACGCAGTATTTT.

There are many counts of this clonotype. This rearrangement joins TRBV6-1 to TRBJ2-2; TRBD1 matches at 7 bases. The CDR3 is made up of 15 amino acids. Trimming at V came to 7 bases and at J to 0 bases, leaving 5 bases not matched to a gene. Germline loops: CDR1 MNHNS, CDR2 SASEGT. CDR3 sequence (DNA): TGTGCCAGCAACGGACAGGCCACGAACACCGGGGAGCTGTTTTTT. Its protein is CASNGQATNTGELFF.

This clonotype was recorded many times. The chain couples TRBV20-1 to TRBJ2-5; a possible D gene is TRBD2 (5 bases). The germline V and J ends were trimmed by 4 bases and 1 base, with 7 bases remaining between them. Per the germline V gene, CDR1 is DFQATT and CDR2 is SNEGSKA (reference sequence). This CDR3 contains 12 residues. The chain's CDR3 is CSATLAQETQYF. The CDR3 DNA is TGCAGTGCTACCCTAGCCCAAGAGACCCAGTACTTC.

This clonotype was seen repeatedly, ten times or more. The chain recombines TRBV7-2 with TRBJ2-3, with no clear D. The CDR3 length is 9 residues. Germline-derived CDR1 and CDR2 are SGHTA and FQGNSA. Trimming stripped 8 bases from V and 10 bases from J, with 7 bases between. CDR3 residues: CASGRAQYF. In DNA form, the CDR3 reads TGTGCCAGCGGACGAGCGCAGTATTTT.

This clonotype has a count of ten or more. V and J are TRBV20-1 and TRBJ2-7; unclear D gene. Trimming took 4 bases from V and 4 from J, leaving 11 bases between them. There are 12 residues in the CDR3. Germline-derived CDR1 and CDR2 are DFQATT and SNEGSKA (reference sequence). The CDR3 bases are TGCAGTGCTACAGGCCAGAGATACGAGCAGTACTTC. It yields the protein CSATGQRYEQYF.

This clonotype was counted only a few times. The V gene is TRBV5-1, the J gene TRBJ2-2; D may correspond to TRBD1 or TRBD2 (5 bases each). The ends were cut back, 4 bases at V and 0 bases at J, with 13 bases in the middle. The length of the CDR3 is 16 residues. Germline V lookup: CDR1 SGHRS, CDR2 YFSETQ. The CDR3 sequence is CASSRDDSANTGELFF. CDR3 nucleotide sequence: TGCGCCAGCAGCCGGGATGACAGCGCGAACACCGGGGAGCTGTTTTTT.

This clonotype was counted many times. The chain employs TRBV6-1 and TRBJ2-7; the D gene is possibly TRBD1 (6 bases). V was cut by 5 bases and J by 2 bases, with 16 bases left in between. Germline values: CDR1 MNHNS, CDR2 SASEGT. The CDR3 totals 15 residues. The DNA of the CDR3 is TGTGCCAGCAGTTCGCGACAGGCCCTTACCTACGAGCAGTACTTC. Translated: CASSSRQALTYEQYF.

This clonotype was found many times. The chain recombines TRBV7-9 with TRBJ1-1; D is undetermined. CDR1 and CDR2 (germline): SEHNR, FQNEAQ (reference sequence). CDR3 length equals 12 residues. With 5 bases removed from V and 4 bases from J, the gap between germline ends came to 8 bases. The CDR3 loop is CASSALATEAFF. CDR3 coding DNA: TGTGCCAGCAGCGCCTTAGCCACTGAAGCTTTCTTT.

On this clonotype itself: This could be a read error, since a much larger clone is one nucleotide away. J is TRBJ2-5 and V is TRBV2, with TRBD2 matching over 9 bases. This CDR3 contains 15 residues. Germline V lookup: CDR1 SNHLY, CDR2 FYNNEI. The CDR3 sequence is CTSTMAGGFQETQYF. DNA of the CDR3: TGTACCAGCACGATGGCGGGAGGGTTCCAAGAGACCCAGTACTTC.